This record concerns one T cell receptor (beta chain) sequence. Trimming cost V 6 bases and J 5 bases; bases outside gene matches: 7. There are 14 residues in the CDR3. The germline V gene has CDR1 ENHRY and CDR2 SYGVKD. Generated by immunoSEQ multiplex PCR, the TCRdb table keeps only in-frame clones and is missing some. The table shows tens of thousands of clones, with around 89% occurring only once. The sample originates from a study of PD-L1 blockade in urothelial cancer. Study information: Prior exposure to chemotherapy in patients amounted to 0 to 3 regimens received. Peripheral blood specimens exhibited a median yield of approximately 140,000 T cells.

Sample time point: pretreatment peripheral blood. The rearrangement joins TRBV10-3 to TRBJ1-2, with 9 nucleotides matching TRBD1. This receptor was identified in a man in his sixties with urothelial cancer. The material was PBMCs, obtained around atezolizumab (anti-PD-L1) treatment. CDR3 DNA sequence: TGTGCCATCAGCGAGACAGGGGGTAATTATGGCTACACCTTC. Residues: CAISETGGNYGYTF.